These 23 T cell receptor beta chains were all obtained from the same sample, sequenced in a study of OX40 agonist ivuxolimab in advanced cancers. The table came from immunoSEQ multiplex PCR; TCRdb's copy has only in-frame clones and leaves some out. The data show around 95,000 clones, around nine tenths seen once. Sequences were derived from CD4+ or CD8+ T cells sorted from blood, sampled in a trial of the OX40 agonist ivuxolimab. Every receptor here comes from an adult with an advanced solid tumor such as melanoma, head and neck, liver or kidney cancer.

In its sample, this clone was seen a few times. The rearrangement links TRBV6-6 to TRBJ2-3; TRBD2 is a possible D gene (6 bases). Germline CDR1 reads MNHNY; CDR2 reads SVGAGI (reference sequence). V was cut by 6 bases and J by 6 bases, with 19 bases left in between. The length of the CDR3 is 15 residues. CDR3 region: CASRDYSLGRDTQYF. The CDR3 DNA reads TGTGCCAGCAGGGACTACTCCCTGGGACGCGATACGCAGTATTTT.

This sequence joins TRBV2 and TRBJ2-7; no firm D call. Germline CDR1 and CDR2: SNHLY and FYNNEI. The V and J ends lost 4 bases and 4 bases respectively, with 11 bases between them. This CDR3 region has 13 residues. CDR3 DNA sequence: TGTGCCAGCAGTGGGCAGTATTTTTACGAGCAGTACTTC. Protein product: CASSGQYFYEQYF.

This chain links TRBV27 with TRBJ2-1; D gene unclear. The CDR3 has 12 amino acids. The V gene's germline CDR1 is MNHEY and CDR2 SMNVEV (reference sequence). Trimming shortened V by 2 bases and J by 7 bases, and 6 bases separated the two germline ends. CDR3 DNA sequence: TGTGCCAGCAGTTTAGGACCGAATGAGCAGTTCTTC. Encoded protein: CASSLGPNEQFF.

V gene TRBV25-1 combines with J gene TRBJ1-2, with D tentatively TRBD1 (6 bases). Trimming took off 4 bases at V and 3 bases at J, with 18 bases between the two ends. The length of the CDR3 is 16 residues. Looked up from germline, CDR1 is MGHDK and CDR2 is SYGVNS. The chain's CDR3 is CASSGITGPVDYGYTF. CDR3 in DNA: TGTGCCAGCAGTGGCATAACAGGGCCCGTAGACTATGGCTACACCTTC.

The gene calls are TRBV5-1 and TRBJ1-2, with no clear D. CDR1 is SGHRS and CDR2 is YFSETQ in the germline V gene. The CDR3 sequence is 13 residues long. Trimming left V 0 bases short and J 8 bases short, with 11 bases between. CDR3 sequence reads: CASSLEGSLGYTF. Here the CDR3 DNA reads TGCGCCAGCAGCTTGGAGGGCTCTCTGGGCTACACCTTC.

The chain has TRBV14 and TRBJ2-7; no clear D gene. Germline V lookup: CDR1 SGHDN, CDR2 FVKESK. Trimming cost V 1 base and J 4 bases, with 8 bases left between them. The CDR3 is made up of 13 amino acids. CDR3 nucleotide sequence: TGTGCCAGCAGCCAAGTCTTAGGTTACGAGCAGTACTTC. This encodes CASSQVLGYEQYF.

This clone was seen more than once but under ten times. The CDR3 region is CASSLRTAVRHNSPLHF. The CDR3 bases are TGTGCCAGCAGCTTACGGACAGCGGTGCGACATAATTCACCCCTCCACTTT. This chain joins TRBV11-2 and TRBJ1-6, with a tentative D call TRBD1 (6 bases). Per germline, CDR1 SGHAT and CDR2 FQNNGV. V shed 2 bases and J shed 5 bases, with 16 bases lying between them. This CDR3 comprises 17 residues.

V is TRBV21-1 and J is TRBJ2-3. TRBV21-1 is a pseudogene. The CDR3 totals 16 residues. CDR3 nucleotide sequence: TGTGCCAGCAGCAAACCGTTCAAACAGGGAGGAGATACGCAGTATTTT. This encodes CASSKPFKQGGDTQYF.

The chain is built from TRBV6-1 and TRBJ2-3; a weak D match, TRBD2 (5 bases). The CDR3 contains 13 residues. V lost 1 base to trimming and J lost 6 bases, with 8 bases between them. Germline lookup yields CDR1 MNHNS and CDR2 SASEGT. The CDR3 spells CASSEVREDTQYF. In DNA, the CDR3 is TGTGCCAGCAGTGAAGTAAGGGAGGATACGCAGTATTTT.

The chain carries TRBV30 and TRBJ2-5; possibly TRBD2 for D (5 bases). CDR1 and CDR2 from the germline V gene are GTSNPN and SVGIG (reference sequence). V was shortened by 2 bases and J by 5 bases, with 12 bases between the two germline ends. CDR3 length: 13 residues. The chain's CDR3 is CAWSSGLGETQYF. The CDR3 DNA reads as TGTGCCTGGAGTAGCGGTTTGGGGGAGACCCAGTACTTC.

The chain has TRBV29-1 and TRBJ2-3, with a weak D call TRBD1 (6 bases). Germline V gene sequence: CDR1 SQVTM, CDR2 ANQGSEA. The CDR3 is made up of 12 amino acids. V dropped 4 bases and J dropped 4 bases, with 9 bases sitting between them. The CDR3 loop is CSVVTGPDTQYF. In DNA form, the CDR3 reads TGCAGCGTTGTTACAGGGCCAGATACGCAGTATTTT.

The CDR3 loop is CASSLGTSGGIYNEQFF. The CDR3 DNA reads as TGTGCCAGCAGCTTGGGGACTAGCGGAGGGATCTACAATGAGCAGTTCTTC. The gene calls are TRBV11-2 and TRBJ2-1, with 11 bases identical to TRBD2. V lost 3 bases, J lost 3 bases, and 7 bases stayed unmatched. This CDR3 has 17 amino acids. Germline V gene lookup returns CDR1 SGHAT and CDR2 FQNNGV.

The chain employs TRBV5-6 and TRBJ1-4; perhaps TRBD1 as D (5 bases). This CDR3 contains 15 residues. Trimming cost V 0 bases and J 5 bases, with 11 bases left between them. Germline V gene data show CDR1 as SGHDT and CDR2 as YYEEEE. The CDR3 DNA reads TGTGCCAGCAGCTTGGCCTTAACAGGCAATGAAAAACTGTTTTTT. It yields the protein CASSLALTGNEKLFF.

This chain joins TRBV19 and TRBJ2-1; the match to TRBD2 covers 9 bases. This CDR3 has 15 amino acids. Germline CDR1 is LNHDA and CDR2 is SQIVND (reference sequence). With V trimmed by 6 bases and J by 6 bases, 9 bases remained unmatched. The CDR3 protein is CASRKAGGGSNEQFF. For the CDR3, the DNA is TGTGCCAGTAGAAAAGCGGGAGGCGGTAGCAATGAGCAGTTCTTC.

The chain employs TRBV11-2 and TRBJ2-3, with D possibly being TRBD1 (5 bases). V lost 2 bases and J 4 bases, leaving 13 bases between the germline ends. Germline lookup yields CDR1 SGHAT and CDR2 FQNNGV. The CDR3 consists of 15 residues. The CDR3 DNA is TGTGCCAGCAGCTTACTAAGGGGTGGGGCAGATACGCAGTATTTT. Its protein product is CASSLLRGGADTQYF.

The CDR3 spells CASSSDPKTEAFF. Written as DNA, the CDR3 is TGTGCCAGCAGCTCCGACCCGAAAACTGAAGCTTTCTTT. This chain uses TRBV11-2 with TRBJ1-1; D is uncertain. V dropped 4 bases and J dropped 5 bases, with 11 bases sitting between them. This CDR3 has 13 residues. Germline values: CDR1 SGHAT, CDR2 FQNNGV. Full variable domain (rest looked up from reference TRBV11-2 and TRBJ1-1): EAGVAQSPRYKIIEKRQSVAFWCNPISGHATLYWYQQILGQGPKLLIQFQNNGVVDDSQLPKDRFSAERLKGVDSTLKIQPAKLEDSAVYLCASSSDPKTEAFFGQGTRLTVV.

V usage is TRBV19 and J usage is TRBJ1-3; D gene unclear. The CDR3 is 15 amino acids. The germline V and J ends were trimmed by 9 bases and 1 base, with 16 bases remaining between them. The germline V gene encodes CDR1 LNHDA and CDR2 SQIVND (reference sequence). CDR3 DNA sequence: TGTGCCAGCATCTTTCACTCGTTTTCTGGAAACACCATATATTTT. This translates into CASIFHSFSGNTIYF.

This chain joins TRBV10-1 and TRBJ1-1; D is perhaps TRBD1 (6 bases). The CDR3 extends over 13 amino acids. The germline V and J ends were trimmed by 4 bases and 4 bases, with 10 bases remaining between them. Per the germline V gene, CDR1 is WNHNN and CDR2 is SYGVQD (reference sequence). CDR3 amino acids: CASSAGVGTEAFF. The CDR3 DNA is TGCGCCAGCAGTGCAGGGGTGGGCACTGAAGCTTTCTTT.

The rearrangement uses TRBV5-1 and TRBJ2-3; D might be TRBD2 (6 bases). In germline, CDR1 is SGHRS, CDR2 YFSETQ. CDR3 size: 16 residues. V lost 0 bases to trimming and J lost 0 bases, with 11 bases between them. The CDR3 coding sequence is TGCGCCAGCAGCTTGGGGAGGGGCCTTAGCACAGATACGCAGTATTTT. Amino acids: CASSLGRGLSTDTQYF.

The V gene is TRBV4-2, the J gene TRBJ1-1; D not certain. Germline V gene lookup returns CDR1 LGHNA and CDR2 YNFKEQ. The CDR3 has 16 amino acids. Trimming pared 4 bases from V and 0 bases from J, leaving 15 bases between. The CDR3, as DNA: TGTGCCAGCAGCCTCCCCAATGCACGGATGAACACTGAAGCTTTCTTT. Protein: CASSLPNARMNTEAFF.

This chain uses TRBV9 with TRBJ1-6; D unclear. Germline V CDR1 and CDR2: SGDLS, YYNGEE. The ends were cut back, 3 bases at V and 7 bases at J, with 5 bases in the middle. This CDR3 is built from 12 residues. CDR3 protein: CASSGQNSPLHF. The CDR3 DNA follows: TGTGCCAGCAGCGGGCAAAATTCACCCCTCCACTTT.

The J gene is TRBJ2-5, the V gene TRBV6-5, with D perhaps TRBD2 (5 bases). The CDR3 consists of 11 residues. CDR1 and CDR2 from the germline V gene are MNHEY and SVGAGI. V was shortened by 7 bases and J by 4 bases, with 7 bases between the two germline ends. CDR3 nucleotides: TGTGCCAGCAAGGAGGTAGAGACCCAGTACTTC. This sequence encodes CASKEVETQYF.

The chain combines TRBV5-4 with TRBJ2-1; 8 bases match TRBD1. The CDR3 contains 16 residues. V was clipped by 0 bases and J by 8 bases; unmatched bases: 10. In germline, CDR1 is SGHNT, CDR2 YYREEE (reference sequence). CDR3 amino acids: CASSLGLAGGMDEQFF. CDR3 bases: TGTGCCAGCAGCTTGGGGTTGGCAGGGGGCATGGATGAGCAGTTCTTC.